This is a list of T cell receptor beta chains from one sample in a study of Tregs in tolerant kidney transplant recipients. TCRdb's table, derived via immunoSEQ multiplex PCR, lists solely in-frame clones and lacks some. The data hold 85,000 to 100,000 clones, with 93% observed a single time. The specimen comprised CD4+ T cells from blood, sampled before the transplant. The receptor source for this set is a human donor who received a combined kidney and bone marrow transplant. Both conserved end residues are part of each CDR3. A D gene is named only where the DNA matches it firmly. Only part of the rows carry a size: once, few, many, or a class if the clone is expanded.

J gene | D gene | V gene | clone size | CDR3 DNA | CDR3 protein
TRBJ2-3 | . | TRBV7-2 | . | TGTGCCAGCAGCTTAGCGGTTGCGGATACGCAGTATTTT | CASSLAVADTQYF
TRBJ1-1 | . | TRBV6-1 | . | TGTGCCAGCACTCCCACTCGGACAGTGAACACTGAAGCTTTCTTT | CASTPTRTVNTEAFF
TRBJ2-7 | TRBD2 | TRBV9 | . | TGTGCCAGCAGCGGGCAAGCGGGGGCGTCATCCTACGAGCAGTACTTC | CASSGQAGASSYEQYF
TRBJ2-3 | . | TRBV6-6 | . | TGTGCCAGCGGAGGAGGGGCTCTGGCGTATTTT | CASGGGALAYF
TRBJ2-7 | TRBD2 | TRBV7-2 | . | TGTGCCAGCAGCTTCGCGGGAGGTTCTGAGCAGTACTTC | CASSFAGGSEQYF
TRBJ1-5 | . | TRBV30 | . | TGTGCCTGGAGTCGAGGGAGATATAGCAATCAGCCCCAGCATTTT | CAWSRGRYSNQPQHF
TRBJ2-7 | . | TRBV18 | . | TGTGCCAACGAGGGAGATTCCTCCTACGAGCAGTACTTC | CANEGDSSYEQYF
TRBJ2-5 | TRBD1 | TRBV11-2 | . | TGTGCCAGCAGCTTAAGTGACAGGGGGCTAGAGCAGTACTTC | CASSLSDRGLEQYF
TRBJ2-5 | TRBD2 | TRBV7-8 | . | TGTGCCAGCAGCCCCCCCCGTGGGAGGGCGAACCAAGAGACCCAGTACTTC | CASSPPRGRANQETQYF
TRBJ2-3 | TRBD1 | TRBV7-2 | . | TGTGCCAGCAGTCTTACCCGGGACAGGACAACAGATACGCAGTATTTT | CASSLTRDRTTDTQYF
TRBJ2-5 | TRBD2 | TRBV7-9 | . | TGTGCCAGCAGCTCCCCCCCACCCGTGGTAGCGGGAGGGGCGACCCAGTACTTC | CASSSPPPVVAGGATQYF
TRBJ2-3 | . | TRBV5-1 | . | TGCGCCAGCAGTTTGGACCAGGGTTTAGATACGCAGTATTTT | CASSLDQGLDTQYF
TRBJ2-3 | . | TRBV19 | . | TGTGCCAGTAGTATCCCTAGCCCCTCCACAGATACGCAGTATTTT | CASSIPSPSTDTQYF
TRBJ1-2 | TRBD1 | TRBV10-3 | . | TGTGCCATCAGTGAGCAGGGGGGTGACTATGGCTACACCTTC | CAISEQGGDYGYTF
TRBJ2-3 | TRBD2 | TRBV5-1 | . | TGCGCCAGCACCCCTCGGGGGGGAGGCACAGATACGCAGTATTTT | CASTPRGGGTDTQYF
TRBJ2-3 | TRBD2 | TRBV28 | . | TGTGCCAGCACCGACGGACTAGCGGTCGACACAGATACGCAGTATTTT | CASTDGLAVDTDTQYF
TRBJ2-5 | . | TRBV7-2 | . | TGTGCCAGCAGCTTTTCGGCGGGGATCAAAGAGACCCAGTACTTC | CASSFSAGIKETQYF
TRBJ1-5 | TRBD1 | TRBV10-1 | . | TGCGCCAGCAGTGGGGCCCCTCCCCGACAGGGTTGGAGCAATCAGCCCCAGCATTTT | CASSGAPPRQGWSNQPQHF
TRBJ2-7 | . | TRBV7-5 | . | TGTGTCAGAAGCCCTCTCGGGGACAGTGGGATTTGGGAGCAGTACTTC | CVRSPLGDSGIWEQYF
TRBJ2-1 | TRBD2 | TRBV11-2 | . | TGTGCCAGCAGCTTAGGTTTAGCGGGAGTCGGGAATGAGCAGTTCTTC | CASSLGLAGVGNEQFF
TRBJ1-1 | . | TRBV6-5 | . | TGTGCCACCCGACTGTCGGGCACTGAAGCTTTCTTT | CATRLSGTEAFF
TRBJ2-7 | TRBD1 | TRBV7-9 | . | TGTGCCAGCAGCTTGTCGGGACAGGGGAGCTCCTACGAGCAGTACTTC | CASSLSGQGSSYEQYF
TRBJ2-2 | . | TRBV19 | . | TGTGCCAGTAGTCAAGGGGCGGGGTTTGGCGGGGAGCTGTTTTTT | CASSQGAGFGGELFF
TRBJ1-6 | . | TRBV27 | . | TGTGCCAGCAGTTCCCCCCTAAAAGGAGGGCATAATTCACCCCTCCACTTT | CASSSPLKGGHNSPLHF
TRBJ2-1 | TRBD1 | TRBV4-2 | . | TGTGCCAGCAGCCAAGTTCCCAGGGGGCACAATGAGCAGTTCTTC | CASSQVPRGHNEQFF
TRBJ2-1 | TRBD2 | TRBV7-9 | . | TGTGCCAGCAGCACCGGGGTAGCGGGTAATGAGCAGTTCTTC | CASSTGVAGNEQFF
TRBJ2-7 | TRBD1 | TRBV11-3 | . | TGTGCCAGCAGCTTAGGAGTTGGGGACAGGGTCACCTACGAGCAGTACTTC | CASSLGVGDRVTYEQYF
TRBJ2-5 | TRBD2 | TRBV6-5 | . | TGTGCCACCTCACTGGGGGTCGGGGGGGAGACCCAGTACTTC | CATSLGVGGETQYF
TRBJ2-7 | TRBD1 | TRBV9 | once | TGTGCCAGCAGCGTAGGACAGGGGCGGAACTACGAGCAGTACTTC | CASSVGQGRNYEQYF
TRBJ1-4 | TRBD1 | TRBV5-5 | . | TGTGCCAGCAGCTTGGAGAGACAGGGGGCTCGTAATGAAAAACTGTTTTTT | CASSLERQGARNEKLFF
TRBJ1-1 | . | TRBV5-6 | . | TGTGCCAGCAGCTCACATATGAACACTGAAGCTTTCTTT | CASSSHMNTEAFF
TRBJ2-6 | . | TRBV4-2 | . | TGTGCCAGCAGCCAAGAAGTAGCTTGGGGGGCCAACGTCCTGACTTTC | CASSQEVAWGANVLTF
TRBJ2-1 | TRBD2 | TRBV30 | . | TGTGCCTGGAGTGTATCTTTTTGGGCGGGAGTAACCTACAATGAGCAGTTCTTC | CAWSVSFWAGVTYNEQFF
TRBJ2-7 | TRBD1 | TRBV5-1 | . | TGCGCCAGCAGCCTGACCGGGACAGGGAGCTACGAGCAGTACTTC | CASSLTGTGSYEQYF
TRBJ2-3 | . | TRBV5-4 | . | TGTGCCAGCAGCTCCCATCGGGAGCGCACAGATACGCAGTATTTT | CASSSHRERTDTQYF
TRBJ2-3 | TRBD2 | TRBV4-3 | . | TGCGCCAGCAGCCAAGATAGTGCTGCGGGGGGCTCAGATACGCAGTATTTT | CASSQDSAAGGSDTQYF
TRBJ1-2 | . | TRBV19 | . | TGTGCCAGTAGTATCCTAGATGGCTACACCTTC | CASSILDGYTF
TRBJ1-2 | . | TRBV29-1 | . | TGCAGCGTTGTACAACTGGGCGGCTACACCTTC | CSVVQLGGYTF
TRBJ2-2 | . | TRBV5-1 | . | TGCGCCAGCAGCACCGGGACCGGGGAGCTGTTTTTT | CASSTGTGELFF